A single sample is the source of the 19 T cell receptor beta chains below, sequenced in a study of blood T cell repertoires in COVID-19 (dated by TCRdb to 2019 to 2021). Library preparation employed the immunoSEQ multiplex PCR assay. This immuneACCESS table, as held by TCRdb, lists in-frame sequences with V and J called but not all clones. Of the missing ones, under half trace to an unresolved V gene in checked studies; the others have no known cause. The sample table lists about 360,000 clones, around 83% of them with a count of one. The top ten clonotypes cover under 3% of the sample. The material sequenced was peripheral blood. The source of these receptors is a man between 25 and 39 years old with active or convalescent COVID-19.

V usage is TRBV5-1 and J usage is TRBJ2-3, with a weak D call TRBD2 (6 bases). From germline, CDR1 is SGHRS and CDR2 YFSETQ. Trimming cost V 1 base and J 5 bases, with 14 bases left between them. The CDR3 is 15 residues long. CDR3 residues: CASSLLGTARDTQYF. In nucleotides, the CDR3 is TGCGCCAGCAGCTTGCTAGGGACTGCCAGAGATACGCAGTATTTT.

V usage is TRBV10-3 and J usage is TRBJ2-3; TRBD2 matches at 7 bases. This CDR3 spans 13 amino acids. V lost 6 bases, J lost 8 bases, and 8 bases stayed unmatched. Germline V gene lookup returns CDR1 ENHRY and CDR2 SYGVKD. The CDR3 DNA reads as TGTGCCATCAGCCCGGGGGGTGAGGGTACGCAGTATTTT. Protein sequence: CAISPGGEGTQYF.

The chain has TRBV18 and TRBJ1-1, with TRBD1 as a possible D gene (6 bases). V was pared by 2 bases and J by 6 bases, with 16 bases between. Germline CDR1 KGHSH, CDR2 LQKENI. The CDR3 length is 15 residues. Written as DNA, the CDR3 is TGTGCCAGCTCACCAGTCAGGGGCGCGGGTGCTGAAGCTTTCTTT. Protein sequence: CASSPVRGAGAEAFF.

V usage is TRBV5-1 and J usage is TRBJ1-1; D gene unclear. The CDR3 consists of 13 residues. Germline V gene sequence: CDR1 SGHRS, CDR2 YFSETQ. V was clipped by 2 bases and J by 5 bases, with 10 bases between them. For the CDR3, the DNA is TGCGCCAGCAGCTTCCCGGGGAATACTGAAGCTTTCTTT. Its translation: CASSFPGNTEAFF.

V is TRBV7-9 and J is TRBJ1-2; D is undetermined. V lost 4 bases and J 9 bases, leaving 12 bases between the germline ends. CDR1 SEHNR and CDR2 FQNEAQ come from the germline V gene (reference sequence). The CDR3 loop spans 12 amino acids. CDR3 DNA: TGTGCCAGCAGCTCCACTTCTATGCGCTACACCTTC. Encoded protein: CASSSTSMRYTF.

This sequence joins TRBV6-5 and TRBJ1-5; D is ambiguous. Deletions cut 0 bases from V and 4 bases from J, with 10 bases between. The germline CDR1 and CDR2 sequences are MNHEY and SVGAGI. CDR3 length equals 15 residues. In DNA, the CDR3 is TGTGCCAGCAGTTACTCGAGGGCGACAAATCAGCCCCAGCATTTT. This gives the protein CASSYSRATNQPQHF.

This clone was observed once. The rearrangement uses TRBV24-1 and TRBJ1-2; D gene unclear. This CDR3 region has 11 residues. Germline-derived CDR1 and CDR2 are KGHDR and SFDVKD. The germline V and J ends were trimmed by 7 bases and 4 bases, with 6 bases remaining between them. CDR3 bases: TGTGCCACCAGCGGAGGCTATGGCTACACCTTC. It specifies CATSGGYGYTF.

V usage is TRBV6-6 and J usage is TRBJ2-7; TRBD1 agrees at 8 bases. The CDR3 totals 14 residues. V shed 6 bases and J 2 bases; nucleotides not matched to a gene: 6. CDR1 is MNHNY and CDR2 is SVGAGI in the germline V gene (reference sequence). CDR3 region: CASRGTGYTYEQYF. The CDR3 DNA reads TGTGCCAGCAGGGGGACAGGCTATACCTACGAGCAGTACTTC.

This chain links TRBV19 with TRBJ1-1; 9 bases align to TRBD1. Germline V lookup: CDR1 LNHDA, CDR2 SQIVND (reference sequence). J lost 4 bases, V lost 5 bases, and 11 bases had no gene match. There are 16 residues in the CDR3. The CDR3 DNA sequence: TGTGCCAGTAGTCCGCGTATTGGACAGGGGCTCACTGAAGCTTTCTTT. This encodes CASSPRIGQGLTEAFF.

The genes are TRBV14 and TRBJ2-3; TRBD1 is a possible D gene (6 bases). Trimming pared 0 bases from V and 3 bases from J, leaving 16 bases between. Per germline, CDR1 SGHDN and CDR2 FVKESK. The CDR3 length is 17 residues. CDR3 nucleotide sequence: TGTGCCAGCAGCCAAGATAAATTCGACAGGTTAACAGATACGCAGTATTTT. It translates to CASSQDKFDRLTDTQYF. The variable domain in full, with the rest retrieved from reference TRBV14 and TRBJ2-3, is EAGVTQFPSHSVIEKGQTVTLRCDPISGHDNLYWYRRVMGKEIKFLLHFVKESKQDESGMPNNRFLAERTGGTYSTLKVQPAELEDSGVYFCASSQDKFDRLTDTQYFGPGTRLTVL.

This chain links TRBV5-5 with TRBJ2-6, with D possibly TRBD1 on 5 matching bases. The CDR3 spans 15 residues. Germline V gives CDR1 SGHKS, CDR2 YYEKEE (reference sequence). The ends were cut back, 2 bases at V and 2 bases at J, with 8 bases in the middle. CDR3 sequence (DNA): TGTGCCAGCAGCTTAGGCAGGGCTGGGGCCAACGTCCTGACTTTC. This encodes CASSLGRAGANVLTF.

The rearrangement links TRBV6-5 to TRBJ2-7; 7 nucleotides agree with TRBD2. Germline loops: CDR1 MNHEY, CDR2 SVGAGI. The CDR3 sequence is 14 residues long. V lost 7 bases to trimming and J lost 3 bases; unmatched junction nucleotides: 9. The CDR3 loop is CASTRSREVYEQYF. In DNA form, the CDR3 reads TGTGCCAGCACCAGGTCCCGGGAGGTCTACGAGCAGTACTTC.

The CDR3 region has the DNA TGTGCCAGCCGAGGATACTATGGCTACACCTTC. It specifies CASRGYYGYTF. This chain joins TRBV21-1 and TRBJ1-2. TRBV21-1 constitutes a pseudogene. This CDR3 region has 11 residues.

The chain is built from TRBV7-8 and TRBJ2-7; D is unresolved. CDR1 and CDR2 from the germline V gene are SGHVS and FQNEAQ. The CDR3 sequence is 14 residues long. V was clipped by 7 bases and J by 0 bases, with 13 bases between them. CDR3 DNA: TGTGCCAGCAACGTAAAGGAGCCCTCCTACGAGCAGTACTTC. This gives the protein CASNVKEPSYEQYF.

The CDR3 sequence: CASSPSLGNTIYF. Written as DNA, the CDR3 is TGTGCCAGCAGCCCGTCCTTGGGAAACACCATATATTTT. The chain carries TRBV12-3 or TRBV12-4 and TRBJ1-3; D uncertain. The CDR3 length is 13 residues. V was clipped by 6 bases and J by 4 bases, with 10 bases between them.

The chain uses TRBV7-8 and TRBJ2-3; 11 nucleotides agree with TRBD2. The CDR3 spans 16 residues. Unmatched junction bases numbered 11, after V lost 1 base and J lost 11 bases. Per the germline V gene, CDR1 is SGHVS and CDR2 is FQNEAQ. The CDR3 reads CASSLVAGGPGRGQYF. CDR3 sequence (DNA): TGTGCCAGCAGCTTAGTAGCGGGAGGGCCAGGAAGGGGGCAGTATTTT.

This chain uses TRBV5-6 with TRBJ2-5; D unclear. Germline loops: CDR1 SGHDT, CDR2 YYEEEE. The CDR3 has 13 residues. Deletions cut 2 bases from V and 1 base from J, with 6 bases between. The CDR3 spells CASSFGPQETQYF. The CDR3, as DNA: TGTGCCAGCAGCTTTGGGCCCCAAGAGACCCAGTACTTC.

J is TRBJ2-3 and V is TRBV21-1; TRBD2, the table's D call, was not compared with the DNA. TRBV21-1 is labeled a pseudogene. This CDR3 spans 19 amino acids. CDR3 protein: CASSKAGLAGTRWTDTQYF. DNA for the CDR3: TGTGCCAGCAGCAAAGCCGGACTAGCGGGAACGCGTTGGACAGATACGCAGTATTTT.

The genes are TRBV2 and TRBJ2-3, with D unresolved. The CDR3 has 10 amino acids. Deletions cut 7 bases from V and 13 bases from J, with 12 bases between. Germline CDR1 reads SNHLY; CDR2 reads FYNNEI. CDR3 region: CASIDSKKYF. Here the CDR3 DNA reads TGTGCCAGCATAGATAGCAAGAAGTATTTT.